This T cell receptor beta chain derives from a study of early T cells in non-severe SARS-CoV-2 infection. This clonotype was counted many times. CDR1 is MGHRA, CDR2 YSYEKL, per germline. This CDR3 contains 15 residues. With V trimmed by 3 bases and J by 7 bases, 11 bases remained unmatched. TCRdb re-analysed the 5' RACE reads in MiXCR, keeping a single row per CDR3 protein. In the table there are around 45,000 distinct CDR3 sequences, around 7.8% of which are singletons. The genes are TRBV4-1 and TRBJ1-2, with 7 positions matching TRBD1. The sequencing sample was made of whole blood. The sequence was obtained from an adult who was a healthcare worker with PCR-confirmed SARS-CoV-2 infection or an uninfected control (not recorded which). The CDR3 sequence is CASSQENRGRRGYTF. DNA for the CDR3: TGCGCCAGCAGCCAGGAGAACAGGGGACGTCGTGGCTACACCTTC.